A selection of T cell receptor beta chains follows, all from one sample in a study of post-analysis software for immune sequencing data. TCRdb passed the PCR reads through MiXCR, listing each CDR3 protein once. This table has some 690,000 distinct CDR3 sequences, approximately 59% appearing once. The source material was blood. Receptors originate from a girl aged 2-15 years with multiple sclerosis. The CDR3 runs from the conserved cysteine through the conserved F or W. A D gene is named only where the DNA matches it firmly. Part of the rows lack a size; the others show once, few, many or a class for expanded clones.

j_call clone_size v_call cdr3_length d_call cdr3_aa cdr3_nt
TRBJ2-5 few TRBV29-1 13 TRBD1 CSGTLTGEETQYF TGCAGCGGGACTTTGACAGGGGAAGAGACCCAGTACTTC
TRBJ2-3 NA TRBV7-6 16 TRBD1 CASSPRDRVGTDTQYF TGTGCCAGCAGCCCCCGGGACAGGGTGGGCACAGATACGCAGTATTTT
TRBJ2-4 once TRBV7-9 16 NA CASSLAGTSTKNIQYF TGTGCCAGCAGCTTGGCCGGGACTTCGACCAAAAACATTCAGTACTTC
TRBJ2-1 NA TRBV5-1 15 TRBD1 CASNLSGTAHNEQFF TGCGCCAGCAACCTTTCCGGGACAGCCCACAATGAGCAGTTCTTC
TRBJ1-5 NA TRBV3-1 13 NA CASSQGGDQPQHF TGTGCCAGCAGCCAAGGGGGAGATCAGCCCCAGCATTTT
TRBJ2-7 few TRBV6-5 15 TRBD1 CASRIFGTGGYEQYF TGTGCCAGCAGAATTTTCGGGACAGGGGGGTACGAGCAGTACTTC
TRBJ1-2 few TRBV29-1 12 NA CSVGDWTDGYTF TGCAGCGTTGGGGACTGGACTGATGGCTACACCTTC
TRBJ2-7 few TRBV19 17 TRBD2 CASSPRGTGGRTYEQYF TGTGCCAGTAGTCCCCGGGGGACGGGAGGGCGTACTTACGAGCAGTACTTC
TRBJ2-1 few TRBV7-9 16 TRBD2 CASSSGLAGASGEQFF TGTGCCAGCAGCTCCGGACTAGCGGGAGCTTCCGGTGAGCAGTTCTTC
TRBJ2-7 few TRBV20-1 14 TRBD2 CSAQGLAGSYEQYF TGCAGTGCCCAGGGACTAGCGGGCTCCTACGAGCAGTACTTC
TRBJ2-5 NA TRBV11-3 15 NA CASSFGRGISETQYF TGTGCCAGCAGCTTCGGGCGGGGAATTTCGGAGACCCAGTACTTC
TRBJ1-6 NA TRBV7-9 17 NA CASSLVRAGAHNSPLHF TGTGCCAGCAGCTTGGTACGGGCCGGGGCCCATAATTCACCCCTCCACTTT
TRBJ2-1 NA TRBV20-1 15 NA CSASVWLGNNNEQFF TGCAGTGCTAGCGTCTGGCTAGGTAATAACAATGAGCAGTTCTTC
TRBJ2-7 few TRBV10-3 15 TRBD2 CAISESGGRTYEQYF TGTGCCATCAGTGAGTCAGGCGGGAGGACCTACGAGCAGTACTTC
TRBJ1-4 NA TRBV5-1 13 NA CASRRDTNEKLFF TGCGCCAGCAGGCGGGACACTAATGAAAAACTGTTTTTT
TRBJ1-1 NA TRBV6-2/TRBV6-3 13 NA CASGASVNTEAFF TGTGCCAGCGGGGCCTCCGTTAACACTGAAGCTTTCTTT
TRBJ2-7 NA TRBV29-1 12 TRBD1 CSVLTGGDEQYF TGCAGCGTACTTACAGGGGGCGACGAGCAGTACTTC
TRBJ2-5 many TRBV12-3/TRBV12-4 17 TRBD2 CASTTDQGKRGSETQYF TGTGCCAGCACCACCGACCAAGGAAAGCGGGGGTCAGAGACCCAGTACTTC
TRBJ1-5 NA TRBV5-6 13 TRBD1 CASSWTGAQPQHF TGTGCCAGCAGCTGGACAGGGGCCCAGCCCCAGCATTTT
TRBJ2-2 NA TRBV14 14 NA CASSSWHGAGELFF TGTGCCAGCAGCTCTTGGCACGGGGCCGGGGAGCTGTTTTTT
TRBJ1-2 NA TRBV9 15 NA CASSPEQGVNYGYTF TGTGCCAGCAGTCCCGAACAGGGCGTTAACTATGGCTACACCTTC
TRBJ2-3 NA TRBV14 19 TRBD2 CASSQGPSGSSGRTDTQYF TGTGCCAGCAGCCAAGGCCCCTCGGGGTCGAGCGGGAGAACAGATACGCAGTATTTT
TRBJ2-3 NA TRBV20-1 17 NA CSAQGVGGRTRQDTQYF TGCAGTGCCCAGGGGGTGGGCGGGAGAACGCGTCAAGATACGCAGTATTTT
TRBJ2-6 once TRBV10-2 15 NA CASRKDSSGANVQTF TGCGCCAGCAGGAAGGACAGCTCTGGGGCCAACGTCCAGACTTTC
TRBJ2-7 NA TRBV20-1 14 NA CSARTGGVYYEQYF TGCAGTGCTAGAACAGGTGGGGTCTACTACGAGCAGTACTTC
TRBJ2-6 few TRBV12-3/TRBV12-4 12 NA CASSFLANVLTF TGTGCCAGCAGTTTCTTGGCCAACGTCCTGACTTTC
TRBJ2-1 few TRBV6-5 13 NA CASGWGPENEQFF TGTGCCAGCGGTTGGGGGCCAGAAAATGAGCAGTTCTTC
TRBJ2-7 NA TRBV4-1 14 NA CASSRPGVPYEQYF TGCGCCAGCAGTCGCCCAGGAGTTCCCTACGAGCAGTACTTC
TRBJ2-1 NA TRBV7-2 17 NA CASSLARPGGPYNEQFF TGTGCCAGCAGCTTAGCGCGTCCGGGGGGCCCCTACAATGAGCAGTTCTTC
TRBJ2-3 NA TRBV28 14 NA CASTEGGSTDTQYF TGTGCCAGCACGGAGGGCGGTAGCACAGATACGCAGTATTTT
TRBJ2-1 NA TRBV15 14 NA CATSRDTAYNEQFF TGTGCCACCAGCCGGGACACAGCCTACAATGAGCAGTTCTTC
TRBJ2-7 few TRBV20-1 14 TRBD2 CSAAPGLAGYEQYF TGCAGTGCTGCCCCCGGACTAGCGGGGTACGAGCAGTACTTC
TRBJ1-2 NA TRBV18 18 NA CASSPQSVQGWTNYGYTF TGTGCCAGCTCACCACAGTCGGTACAGGGATGGACTAACTATGGCTACACCTTC
TRBJ2-3 once TRBV3-1 16 TRBD2 CASSPGKAGETDTQYF TGTGCCAGCAGCCCGGGAAAGGCGGGGGAAACAGATACGCAGTATTTT
TRBJ2-3 few TRBV20-1 13 NA CSAREHRTDTQYF TGCAGTGCTAGGGAGCACCGCACAGATACGCAGTATTTT
TRBJ1-4 NA TRBV10-2 14 TRBD1 CASREQGAFEKLFF TGCGCCAGCAGGGAACAGGGGGCTTTCGAAAAACTGTTTTTT
TRBJ2-2 once TRBV7-2 16 NA CASSLAAAGNTGELFF TGTGCCAGCAGCTTAGCGGCGGCAGGGAACACCGGGGAGCTGTTTTTT
TRBJ2-1 NA TRBV12-3/TRBV12-4 14 TRBD2 CASSWGLAGGNEFF TGTGCCAGCAGTTGGGGACTAGCGGGAGGTAATGAGTTCTTC
TRBJ2-1 NA TRBV20-1 17 NA CSARDHGRVLVSNEQFF TGCAGTGCTAGAGATCATGGTCGGGTGCTAGTCTCCAATGAGCAGTTCTTC
TRBJ2-1 NA TRBV7-8 15 TRBD2 CASSSRLANYNEQFF TGTGCCAGCAGCTCTAGACTAGCGAACTACAATGAGCAGTTCTTC
TRBJ1-1 NA TRBV29-1 13 NA CSVERVLNTEAFF TGCAGCGTTGAACGGGTACTGAACACTGAAGCTTTCTTT
TRBJ2-5 NA TRBV5-1 16 TRBD2 CASSLEASGKSETQYF TGCGCCAGCAGCTTGGAAGCCAGCGGGAAGTCGGAGACCCAGTACTTC
TRBJ2-1 few TRBV6-5 13 NA CASSDTGPNEQFF TGTGCCAGCAGTGACACAGGGCCCAATGAGCAGTTCTTC
TRBJ2-1 NA TRBV3-1 15 NA CASSQETAPYNEQFF TGTGCCAGCAGCCAAGAAACGGCACCCTACAATGAGCAGTTCTTC
TRBJ2-3 NA TRBV12-3/TRBV12-4 15 TRBD1 CASSLWDSGTDTQYF TGTGCCAGCAGTCTCTGGGACAGCGGCACAGATACGCAGTATTTT
TRBJ1-2 NA TRBV14 13 NA CASSQENTYGYTF TGTGCCAGCAGCCAAGAAAATACCTATGGCTACACCTTC
TRBJ1-2 NA TRBV12-3/TRBV12-4 13 NA CASSQRKFYGYTF TGTGCCAGCAGTCAACGGAAGTTCTATGGCTACACCTTC
TRBJ2-1 NA TRBV6-2/TRBV6-3 13 NA CASSYSESNEQFF TGTGCCAGCAGTTACTCGGAGAGCAATGAGCAGTTCTTC
TRBJ2-7 NA TRBV7-6 17 TRBD2 CASSSRGMSGRGYEQYF TGTGCCAGCAGCTCAAGAGGGATGAGCGGGAGGGGATACGAGCAGTACTTC
TRBJ1-1 NA TRBV5-1 15 NA CASSLAGDANTEAFF TGCGCCAGCAGCTTGGCTGGGGACGCGAACACTGAAGCTTTCTTT
TRBJ2-1 NA TRBV6-2/TRBV6-3 17 NA CASSYSSPHWERNEQFF TGTGCCAGCAGTTACTCCTCCCCACACTGGGAACGGAATGAGCAGTTCTTC
TRBJ2-3 NA TRBV10-3 14 TRBD2 CAIRTSGESDTQYF TGTGCCATCAGGACTAGCGGGGAGTCAGATACGCAGTATTTT
TRBJ2-5 NA TRBV5-1 14 TRBD1 CASTSGTGRETQYF TGCGCCAGCACCTCCGGGACAGGGAGAGAGACCCAGTACTTC
TRBJ2-6 few TRBV5-1 15 NA CASSLGWSGANVLTF TGCGCCAGCAGCTTGGGTTGGTCTGGGGCCAACGTCCTGACTTTC
TRBJ2-5 few TRBV10-1 14 NA CASSESPAQETQYF TGCGCCAGCAGTGAGTCGCCAGCTCAAGAGACCCAGTACTTC